The 27 T cell receptor beta chains below all came from one sample that was sequenced in a study of identical twins. Using its own MiXCR run on the 5' RACE reads, TCRdb lists one record per CDR3 protein. The table has approximately 220,000 distinct CDR3 sequences, roughly a tenth seen once. Sequencing used memory (CD45RO+) T cells sorted from blood. The receptor source for this set is a woman aged 18-30 years in good health.

This clonotype was found a few times. The chain carries TRBV6-1 and TRBJ2-3; 7 bases match TRBD1. There are 14 residues in the CDR3. V trimming: 7 bases; J trimming: 2 bases; junction bases outside the gene matches: 6. Germline V gene lookup returns CDR1 MNHNS and CDR2 SASEGT. The CDR3 DNA reads TGTGCCAGCAACCGGGACAGACCCACAGATACGCAGTATTTT. Protein: CASNRDRPTDTQYF.

The CDR3 DNA reads TGTGCCAGCAGCCCTACCCCGGGACGTTCACCCCTCCACTTT. This gives the protein CASSPTPGRSPLHF. V is TRBV12-3 or TRBV12-4 and J is TRBJ1-6; tentatively, D is TRBD1 (5 bases). Trimming removed 6 bases from V and 9 bases from J, with 15 bases in between. The CDR3 is 14 amino acids.

The genes are TRBV5-1 and TRBJ2-5; D is ambiguous. This CDR3 has 14 amino acids. V was clipped by 0 bases and J by 1 base, with 7 bases between them. The germline gives CDR1 SGHRS, CDR2 YFSETQ. The CDR3 region is CASSLAQLQETQYF. The CDR3 nucleotides are TGCGCCAGCAGCTTGGCACAGCTCCAAGAGACCCAGTACTTC.

This clonotype was counted between two and nine times. The chain joins TRBV12-3 or TRBV12-4 to TRBJ1-2; D may be TRBD1 (5 bases). Trimming took off 5 bases at V and 7 bases at J, with 14 bases between the two ends. This CDR3 comprises 13 residues. CDR3 coding DNA: TGTGCCAGCAGTACAGGACCCACCACTGGCTACACCTTC. This translates into CASSTGPTTGYTF.

This sequence joins TRBV7-2 and TRBJ2-5, with a possible D match to TRBD2 (5 bases). The CDR3 contains 14 residues. Looked up from germline, CDR1 is SGHTA and CDR2 is FQGNSA. The germline V and J ends were trimmed by 6 bases and 6 bases, with 17 bases remaining between them. CDR3 nucleotides: TGTGCCAGCAGACGCGAGAGGGTCGGGAAGACCCAGTACTTC. Protein sequence: CASRRERVGKTQYF. Supplemented by reference TRBV7-2 and TRBJ2-5, the full variable domain reads GAGVSQSPSNKVTEKGKDVELRCDPISGHTALYWYRQSLGQGLEFLIYFQGNSAPDKSGLPSDRFSAERTGGSVSTLTIQRTQQEDSAVYLCASRRERVGKTQYFGPGTRLLVL.

The chain joins TRBV4-2 to TRBJ2-7; no firm D call. From germline, CDR1 is LGHNA and CDR2 YNFKEQ. Trimming shortened V by 0 bases and J by 3 bases, and 15 bases separated the two germline ends. The CDR3 extends over 16 amino acids. The CDR3 protein is CASSQDGSLRNYEQYF. The DNA for the CDR3 is TGTGCCAGCAGCCAAGATGGGTCCCTAAGAAACTACGAGCAGTACTTC.

Many counts were recorded for this clonotype. The rearrangement joins TRBV12-3 or TRBV12-4 to TRBJ1-2; 7 bases agree with TRBD1. Trimming at V came to 8 bases and at J to 0 bases, leaving 6 bases not matched to a gene. CDR3 size: 14 residues. CDR3 sequence: CASLQGQANYGYTF. CDR3 in DNA: TGTGCCAGCCTACAGGGGCAAGCTAACTATGGCTACACCTTC.

This clonotype came up many times. The chain combines TRBV20-1 with TRBJ1-2; 9 bases align to TRBD1. CDR1 DFQATT and CDR2 SNEGSKA come from the germline V gene (reference sequence). Trimming at V came to 6 bases and at J to 6 bases, leaving 5 bases not matched to a gene. The CDR3 totals 12 residues. The CDR3 DNA reads as TGCAGTGCAGACAGGGGGTCCAATGGCTACACCTTC. It specifies CSADRGSNGYTF.

The chain links TRBV6-5 to TRBJ2-2; D is uncertain. From germline, CDR1 is MNHEY and CDR2 SVGAGI. The V end was cut by 4 bases, the J end by 6 bases, with 3 bases between. The length of the CDR3 is 11 residues. In DNA, the CDR3 is TGTGCCAGCAGTTCCGCCGGGGAGCTGTTTTTT. It yields the protein CASSSAGELFF.

This clonotype showed up just a few times. The chain uses TRBV9 and TRBJ2-7; 9 positions agree with TRBD1. V dropped 3 bases and J dropped 6; count of bases not matched to a gene: 7. Germline V gene sequence: CDR1 SGDLS, CDR2 YYNGEE. CDR3 length equals 14 residues. CDR3 bases: TGTGCCAGCAGCGCCGGGACAGGGCTATTCGAGCAGTACTTC. This translates into CASSAGTGLFEQYF.

This clonotype was observed a single time. The chain joins TRBV15 to TRBJ2-3, with D tentatively TRBD2 (5 bases). The germline gives CDR1 LNHNV, CDR2 YYDKDF (reference sequence). This CDR3 region has 15 residues. Deletions cut 2 bases from V and 1 base from J, with 10 bases between. CDR3 bases: TGTGCCACCAGCAGACATAGCGCCCGCACAGATACGCAGTATTTT. Translation gives CATSRHSARTDTQYF. Using reference TRBV15 and TRBJ2-3 for the parts outside the CDR3, the full variable domain is DAMVIQNPRYQVTQFGKPVTLSCSQTLNHNVMYWYQQKSSQAPKLLFHYYDKDFNNEADTPDNFQSRRPNTSFCFLDIRSPGLGDTAMYLCATSRHSARTDTQYFGPGTRLTVL.

The rearrangement links TRBV6-2 or TRBV6-3 to TRBJ2-7; 7 bases align to TRBD2. V shed 4 bases and J 1 base; nucleotides not matched to a gene: 10. From germline, CDR1 is MNHEY and CDR2 SVGEGT. This CDR3 is 16 amino acids long. CDR3 region: CASSFSQGLPSYEQYF. CDR3 sequence (DNA): TGTGCCAGCAGTTTCTCCCAGGGACTACCTTCCTACGAGCAGTACTTC.

There are a few counts of this clonotype. The gene calls are TRBV20-1 and TRBJ2-3, with D perhaps matching TRBD2 (7 bases). V lost 1 base and J lost 6, with 11 bases in between. Germline values: CDR1 DFQATT, CDR2 SNEGSKA (reference sequence). This CDR3 is 13 amino acids long. CDR3 protein: CSARGRGLDTQYF. In DNA, the CDR3 is TGCAGTGCTAGAGGGCGGGGGCTGGATACGCAGTATTTT.

This clonotype was seen at least ten times. This chain uses TRBV7-2 with TRBJ1-3; D uncertain. The V gene's germline CDR1 is SGHTA and CDR2 FQGNSA. Trimming took 1 base from V and 3 from J, leaving 13 bases between them. This CDR3 region has 16 residues. CDR3 coding DNA: TGTGCCAGCAGCTTAGAGTCGACGGGAAGTGGAAACACCATATATTTT. This sequence encodes CASSLESTGSGNTIYF.

This chain uses TRBV27 with TRBJ2-3; 8 bases agree with TRBD2. This CDR3 contains 15 residues. The V segment lost 7 bases and the J segment 4 bases; nucleotides outside the gene matches: 10. Germline CDR1 and CDR2: MNHEY and SMNVEV (reference sequence). The CDR3 reads CASNTQRERADTQYF. In DNA form, the CDR3 reads TGTGCCAGCAATACACAGCGGGAGAGGGCAGATACGCAGTATTTT.

The table lists this clonotype with a few counts. The genes are TRBV5-8 and TRBJ2-2; D uncertain. V lost 1 base and J lost 3, with 13 bases in between. Germline assignment: CDR1 SGHTS and CDR2 YDEGEE. The CDR3 sequence is 16 residues long. The CDR3: CASSLYPYLHTGELFF. In nucleotides, the CDR3 is TGTGCCAGCAGCTTGTACCCGTACCTACACACCGGGGAGCTGTTTTTT.

This clonotype has more than one count but fewer than ten. The chain employs TRBV12-3 or TRBV12-4 and TRBJ2-1; TRBD2 matches 13 bases. This CDR3 has 16 amino acids. The ends lost 5 bases at V and 6 bases at J; junction bases unmatched: 7. In DNA, the CDR3 is TGTGCCAGCAGTCGGACTAGCGGGAGTTTCTTCAATGAGCAGTTCTTC. Protein sequence: CASSRTSGSFFNEQFF.

This clonotype was recorded many times. V and J are TRBV29-1 and TRBJ1-5; 7 bases are shared with TRBD1. In germline, CDR1 is SQVTM, CDR2 ANQGSEA. Trimming removed 6 bases from V and 4 bases from J; junction bases left unmatched: 6. The length of the CDR3 is 13 residues. DNA for the CDR3: TGCAGCGTCCAGACAGGGTGGAATCAGCCCCAGCATTTT. This sequence encodes CSVQTGWNQPQHF.

The chain is built from TRBV25-1 and TRBJ1-2; no reliable D call. Germline V CDR1 and CDR2: MGHDK, SYGVNS. The CDR3 runs to 13 residues. V gave up 2 bases and J gave up 8 bases, with 12 bases separating them. The CDR3 DNA reads as TGTGCCAGCAGTGAAGTGACCGGGGTGGGCTACACCTTC. This encodes CASSEVTGVGYTF.

This clonotype has just a few counts. This chain uses TRBV3-1 with TRBJ2-7, with D maybe TRBD2 (7 bases). Looked up from germline, CDR1 is LGHDT and CDR2 is YNNKEL (reference sequence). V was clipped by 4 bases and J by 5 bases, with 18 bases between them. There are 15 residues in the CDR3. The CDR3 loop reads CASSPGGAGVHEQYF. The CDR3, as DNA: TGTGCCAGCAGCCCTGGGGGGGCGGGAGTACACGAGCAGTACTTC.

There are a few counts of this clonotype. The genes are TRBV7-2 and TRBJ1-2, with D perhaps matching TRBD1 (5 bases). Germline V gene lookup returns CDR1 SGHTA and CDR2 FQGNSA. Trimming shortened V by 1 base and J by 8 bases, and 17 bases separated the two germline ends. The CDR3 is made up of 15 amino acids. The CDR3 bases are TGTGCCAGCAGCTTAGTTCGGGGCTCGGCGGAGGGCTACACCTTC. This gives the protein CASSLVRGSAEGYTF.

The chain carries TRBV5-1 and TRBJ1-1, with TRBD1 matching over 12 bases. CDR1 and CDR2 (germline): SGHRS, YFSETQ. J was trimmed by 1 base and V by 4 bases; bases with no gene match: 11. The CDR3 is made up of 18 amino acids. The CDR3 reads CASSESGTGGERNTEAFF. The CDR3, as DNA: TGCGCCAGCAGCGAGTCCGGGACAGGGGGCGAAAGGAACACTGAAGCTTTCTTT.

CDR3 nucleotide sequence: TGCGCCAGCAGTGGTCGGGGGGCGCGAGAATCACCCCTCCACTTT. This gives the protein CASSGRGARESPLHF. The chain employs TRBV10-2 and TRBJ1-6; tentative D call: TRBD1 (6 bases). Trimming cost V 4 bases and J 10 bases, with 17 bases left between them. This CDR3 spans 15 amino acids. Germline V gene data show CDR1 as WSHSY and CDR2 as SAAADI.

This clonotype has at least ten counts. The chain employs TRBV29-1 and TRBJ2-3; tentative D call: TRBD1 (6 bases). CDR1 and CDR2 (germline): SQVTM, ANQGSEA. The CDR3 has 12 residues. Trimming shortened V by 4 bases and J by 2 bases, and 7 bases separated the two germline ends. In DNA, the CDR3 is TGCAGCGTTGGACAGGACACAGATACGCAGTATTTT. Protein product: CSVGQDTDTQYF.

J is TRBJ2-3 and V is TRBV15; D not certain. With 0 bases removed from V and 6 bases from J, the gap between germline ends came to 7 bases. Germline V lookup: CDR1 LNHNV, CDR2 YYDKDF (reference sequence). The length of the CDR3 is 13 residues. CDR3 sequence reads: CATSRDQEDTQYF. CDR3 nucleotide sequence: TGTGCCACCAGCAGAGATCAGGAGGATACGCAGTATTTT.

This clonotype has a count of ten or more. The CDR3 DNA is TGTGCCAGCAGTCTAATCTGGGATGAGCAGTTCTTC. Protein: CASSLIWDEQFF. The V call is TRBV6-2 or TRBV6-3, the J call TRBJ2-1; the D is unclear. The V gene's germline CDR1 is MNHEY and CDR2 SVGEGT. CDR3 length equals 12 residues. V gave up 5 bases and J gave up 8 bases, with 10 bases separating them.

This clonotype was detected only a few times. This sequence joins TRBV4-3 and TRBJ2-2, with 7 bases identical to TRBD2. The CDR3 totals 14 residues. The germline CDR1 and CDR2 sequences are LGHNA and YSLEER. Unmatched junction bases numbered 6, after V lost 4 bases and J lost 7 bases. CDR3 coding DNA: TGCGCCAGCAGCCCAGGGAGGGGCATCGGGGAGCTGTTTTTT. Amino acid sequence: CASSPGRGIGELFF.